This T cell receptor (beta chain) derives from a study of a mutant IDH1 vaccine in newly diagnosed glioma listed by TCRdb under 2021. At the level of the whole study: Patients were given eight vaccinations, in weeks 1, 3, 5, 7, 11, 15, 19 and 23, which matched visits V03 through V10. For exploratory analyses, longitudinal TCRB deep sequencing was carried out in some 25 treated patients wherever samples were available. Of the approximately 29 treated patients, 62.5% were male and roughly 38% were female, and a mean age of about 37 years was recorded. Before enrollment, patients had received standard therapy of radiotherapy alone, temozolomide alone, or radiochemotherapy with temozolomide; most received the combination. Vaccination started 4-6 weeks after radiotherapy alone, or was given together with temozolomide cycles in the groups whose treatment included chemotherapy. Peripheral blood samples were drawn at six visits, namely V03 (baseline), V05, V07, V10, V12 and V13.

What the authors observed across the whole study: Across multiple MHC alleles, vaccine-induced immune responses were seen in 93.3% of patients. The authors noted that analyses of patient blood samples could not be reproduced because of sample limitations. Pseudoprogression appeared unrelated to alterations in the top peripheral T cell clonotypes detected by TCRB sequencing. Selection of PBMC samples for TCRB deep sequencing was based on availability.

Libraries were constructed by the immunoSEQ multiplex PCR assay. The hsTCRB Kit was used according to the manufacturer's protocol to amplify rearranged TCR beta chain sequences. Sequencing of TCRB libraries was carried out on an Illumina MiSeq. The paper's data handling went like this. Demultiplexing, trimming and gene mapping were performed with the kit vendor's proprietary platform. Sourced from immuneACCESS, this table was stored by TCRdb with only in-frame sequences that have V and J called. A share of the clones is absent; for the studies checked, an unresolved V gene accounts for under half, and the remainder has no known explanation. V, J and clone size reflect that table, while D and trimming were determined from the DNA. The sample data list roughly 60,000 clones, and around 80% of these were observed just once. The ten largest clonotypes hold 6.5% to 9% of the sample. CDR1 and CDR2 were assigned from the germline V gene as SQVTM and ANQGSEA. V and J lose 7 bases and 3 bases, and a span of 12 bases separates them. The CDR3 runs 12 residues from the cysteine to the phenylalanine. Only the CDR3 region is kept as DNA, spanning 36 bases read in frame from base 1.

With respect to this clone: What this receptor recognizes is not known. Nothing much larger sits one base from this clone, and base qualities are not available.

Per the publication, the time point label means: week 5, during vaccination. Each vaccine dose, consisting of 300 ug of a 20-mer mutant IDH1 peptide in Montanide, was administered subcutaneously with topical imiquimod. Donors had newly diagnosed WHO grade 3 or 4 IDH1-mutant astrocytomas with loss of nuclear ATRX. The samples were drawn from NOA16, a multicentre, single-arm, open-label phase I trial in Germany that tested a mutant IDH1 peptide vaccine in humans for the first time. Genomic DNA for TCRB sequencing was isolated from EDTA blood with the DNeasy Blood and Tissue Kit. The receptor was derived from a woman aged 45-60 years with glioma. This receptor chain uses TRBV29-1 and TRBJ1-1; matching of 6 bases hints at TRBD1 as the D gene. Sequenced here: PBMCs, sampled from a glioma patient whose treatment included an IDH1 peptide vaccine. The CDR3 is CSDKRGYTEAFF. The bases are TGCAGCGACAAGAGGGGGTACACTGAAGCTTTCTTT.